One T cell receptor (beta chain) is described in this entry. V lost 5 bases and J lost 1, with 14 bases in between. The CDR3 has 15 amino acids. Germline values: CDR1 LGHDT, CDR2 YNNKEL (reference sequence). Profiled with immunoSEQ multiplex PCR; TCRdb holds only in-frame clones, not every one. This table has about 480,000 clones, 88% appearing once. The data are from a study of blood T cell repertoires in COVID-19. Participant age was roughly 18 to 95 years, and participants resided in fewer than 30 US areas. The recovered donors of Cohort 3 showed two negative PCRs, clearance, or symptom resolution. The sample was PBMCs or T cells enriched from blood (not recorded which). The origin of this receptor is a woman aged 40 to 50 who had recovered from COVID-19. The chain has TRBV3-1 (or the pseudogene TRBV3-2) and TRBJ1-1; D unclear. The CDR3 bases are TGTGCCAGCAGCATAAACGCAGAAAGGAACACTGAAGCTTTCTTT. Protein sequence: CASSINAERNTEAFF.